What follows are 7 T cell receptor beta chains derived from one specimen sequenced in a study of immune cell composition in non-small cell lung cancer. Produced via immunoSEQ multiplex PCR; TCRdb's table is partial and in-frame only. This table holds 8,500 to 14,000 clones, 64% found once. Sequenced material: lung tumor tissue. Receptors originate from a human donor with non-small cell lung cancer.

The chain employs TRBV20-1 and TRBJ1-1; D remains ambiguous. This CDR3 spans 11 amino acids. Germline V lookup: CDR1 DFQATT, CDR2 SNEGSKA (reference sequence). With 3 bases removed from V and 3 bases from J, the gap between germline ends came to 5 bases. The CDR3, as DNA: TGCAGTGCTAGTCATGACACTGAAGCTTTCTTT. This encodes CSASHDTEAFF.

The chain links TRBV5-4 to TRBJ1-2, with no clear D. The CDR3 totals 12 residues. Trimming left V 0 bases short and J 4 bases short, with 4 bases between. Germline lookup yields CDR1 SGHNT and CDR2 YYREEE (reference sequence). The CDR3 here is CASSLDTYGYTF. The CDR3 DNA follows: TGTGCCAGCAGCTTGGACACCTATGGCTACACCTTC.

This clone was counted a few times. CDR3 residues: CASSLWTSGLETQYF. DNA of the CDR3: TGTGCCAGCAGTTTATGGACTAGCGGGCTGGAGACCCAGTACTTC. The chain has TRBV28 and TRBJ2-5, with 10 bases that match TRBD2. V was clipped by 0 bases and J by 5 bases; unmatched bases: 3. The CDR3 totals 15 residues. The germline V gene encodes CDR1 MDHEN and CDR2 SYDVKM.

J is TRBJ1-2 and V is TRBV10-3; D call uncertain. The ends were cut back, 2 bases at V and 8 bases at J, with 15 bases in the middle. Germline CDR1 and CDR2: ENHRY and SYGVKD. The CDR3 consists of 14 residues. The CDR3 nucleotides are TGTGCCATCAGTGAGGGGCCGCCATATGAGGGCTACACCTTC. Translated, it gives CAISEGPPYEGYTF.

The chain carries TRBV18 and TRBJ1-1, with 7 bases that match TRBD1. This CDR3 spans 13 amino acids. Germline CDR1 is KGHSH and CDR2 is LQKENI. V gave up 5 bases and J gave up 4 bases; unmatched junction bases: 4. The CDR3 DNA reads as TGTGCCAGCTCAAACTACAGGGGCACTGAAGCTTTCTTT. Translated, it gives CASSNYRGTEAFF.

The J gene is TRBJ2-7, the V gene TRBV5-1; tentatively, D is TRBD2 (5 bases). V lost 0 bases to trimming and J lost 1 base, with 11 bases between them. The CDR3 loop spans 15 amino acids. The germline V gene encodes CDR1 SGHRS and CDR2 YFSETQ. The CDR3 DNA reads TGCGCCAGCAGCTTGGCCCGGGGTTTTTCCTACGAGCAGTACTTC. Protein sequence: CASSLARGFSYEQYF.

This clone is labeled as medium-sized (0.01 to 0.1%). This sequence joins TRBV2 and TRBJ1-5, with 9 bases fitting TRBD1. The CDR3 has 14 amino acids. Per germline, CDR1 SNHLY and CDR2 FYNNEI. Trimming cost V 4 bases and J 5 bases; bases outside gene matches: 3. The CDR3 is CASSATGGYQPQHF. Here the CDR3 DNA reads TGTGCCAGCAGTGCTACAGGGGGCTATCAGCCCCAGCATTTT.